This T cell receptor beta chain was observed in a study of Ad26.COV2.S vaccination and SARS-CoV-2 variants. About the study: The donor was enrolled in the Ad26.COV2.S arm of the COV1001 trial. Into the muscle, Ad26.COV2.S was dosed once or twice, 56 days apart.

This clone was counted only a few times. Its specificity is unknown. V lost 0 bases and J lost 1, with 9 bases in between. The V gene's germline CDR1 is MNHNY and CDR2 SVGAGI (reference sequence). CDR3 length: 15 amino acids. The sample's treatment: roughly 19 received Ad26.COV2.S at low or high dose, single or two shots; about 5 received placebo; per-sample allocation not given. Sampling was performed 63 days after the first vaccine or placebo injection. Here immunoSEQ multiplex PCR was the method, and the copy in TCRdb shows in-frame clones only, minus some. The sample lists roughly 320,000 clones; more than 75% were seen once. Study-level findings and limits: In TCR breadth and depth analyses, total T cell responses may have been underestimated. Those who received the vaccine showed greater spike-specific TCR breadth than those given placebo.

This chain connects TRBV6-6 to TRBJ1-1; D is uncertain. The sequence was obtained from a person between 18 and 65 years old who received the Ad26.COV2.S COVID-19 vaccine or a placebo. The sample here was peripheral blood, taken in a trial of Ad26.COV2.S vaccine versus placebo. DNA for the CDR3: TGTGCCAGCAGTTACTCGATGGGTGGGAACACTGAAGCTTTCTTT. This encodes CASSYSMGGNTEAFF.